This T cell receptor (beta chain) emerged from a study of CXCR3-negative and CXCR3-positive naive CD8 T cells. The libraries of TRB cDNA were prepared using 5' RACE with UMI labels. For each CDR3 protein, TCRdb gives one entry from its re-call of the 5' RACE reads, without DNA. This repertoire includes about 85,000 distinct CDR3 sequences. CD8+ T cell subsets were each sorted in triplicate, 300,000 cells apiece. This CDR3 comprises 15 residues. Findings and limits, study-wide: Naive subsets were similarly diverse, while memory CD8+ repertoires were much less diverse. When CXCR3-positive naive cells were set against CXCR3-negative naive cells, the former had more hydrophobic TRB CDR3s. Fresh PBMCs served for most assays, and CXCR3 expression fell partially after cryopreservation. Memory, not naive, CXCR3-negative and CXCR3-positive cells differed in TRBV-TRBJ usage.

Of note for this clonotype: The antigen is not known.

V and J are TRBV12-3 or TRBV12-4 and TRBJ2-7; TCRdb reports TRBD1, a call that lacks DNA to check it against. The sample consisted of naive CXCR3+ CD8+ T cells from blood. Subset defined: CD45RO-CCR7+CD27+CD95- naive CD8+ T cells expressing CXCR3 (TNR3+). The sequence was collected from a human donor in good health. Some clones in this sample may be carry-over from other donors' samples. CDR3 sequence: CASSSGAGADHEQYF.